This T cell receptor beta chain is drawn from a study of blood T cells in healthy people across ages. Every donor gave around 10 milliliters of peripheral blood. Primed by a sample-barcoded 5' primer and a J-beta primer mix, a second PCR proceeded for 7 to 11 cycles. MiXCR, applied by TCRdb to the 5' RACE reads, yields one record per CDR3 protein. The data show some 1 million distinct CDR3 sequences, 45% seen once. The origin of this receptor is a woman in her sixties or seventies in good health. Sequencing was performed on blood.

CDR3 sequence: CASSYSRTSGRLSYNEQFF. CDR3 nucleotide sequence: TGTGCCAGCAGTTATTCCAGGACTAGCGGGAGATTATCCTACAATGAGCAGTTCTTC. The V gene is TRBV6-2 or TRBV6-3, the J gene TRBJ2-1; TRBD2 matches at 13 bases. The CDR3 runs to 19 residues. The trim removed 3 bases at V and 1 base at J, leaving 9 bases unmatched. Germline V gene lookup returns CDR1 MNHEY and CDR2 SVGEGT.